This T cell receptor (beta chain) was sequenced in a study of post-analysis software for immune sequencing data. The study's findings and limits: In patients, about 5 TRBV segments were more frequent than in controls, with TRBV5-6, TRBV5-1 and TRBV20-1 among them.

The CDR3 sequence is 15 residues long. The V gene's germline CDR1 is SGHDN and CDR2 FVKESK. Presence of unique molecular identifiers characterized the TCR beta cDNA libraries. One entry per CDR3 protein, called by TCRdb with MiXCR from the PCR reads. This table holds some 500,000 distinct CDR3 sequences, approximately 46% found once. With respect to this clonotype: Its antigen is as yet unknown.

This clonotype was sampled from a girl under 18 with multiple sclerosis. V is TRBV14 and J is TRBJ2-5; possibly TRBD2 for D (5 bases). The J call is uncertain, as TRBJ2-7 better fits the DNA end. Input material: blood. CDR3 in amino acids: CASRSTGVGSYEQYF. The CDR3 DNA reads as TGTGCCAGCAGGTCCACCGGGGTTGGCTCCTACGAGCAGTACTTC.